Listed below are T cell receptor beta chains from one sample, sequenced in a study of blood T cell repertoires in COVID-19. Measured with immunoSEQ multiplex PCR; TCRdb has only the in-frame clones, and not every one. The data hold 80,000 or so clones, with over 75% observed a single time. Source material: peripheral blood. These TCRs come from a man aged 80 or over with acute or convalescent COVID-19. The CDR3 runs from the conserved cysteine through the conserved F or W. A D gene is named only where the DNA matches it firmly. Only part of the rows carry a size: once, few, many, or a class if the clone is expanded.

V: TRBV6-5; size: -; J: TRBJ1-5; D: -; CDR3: CASSYGGSRSNQPQHF; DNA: TGTGCCAGCAGCTACGGCGGTTCTAGGAGCAATCAGCCCCAGCATTTT
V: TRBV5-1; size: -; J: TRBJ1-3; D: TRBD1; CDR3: CASSSGTAGNTIYF; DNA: TGCGCCAGCAGCTCAGGGACAGCTGGAAACACCATATATTTT
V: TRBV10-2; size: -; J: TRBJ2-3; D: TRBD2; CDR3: CASSASGGNTDTQYF; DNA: TGCGCCAGCAGTGCTAGCGGGGGGAACACAGATACGCAGTATTTT
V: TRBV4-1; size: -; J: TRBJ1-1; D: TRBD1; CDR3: CASSQEGTGDTEAFF; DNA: TGCGCCAGCAGCCAAGAGGGGACAGGGGACACTGAAGCTTTCTTT
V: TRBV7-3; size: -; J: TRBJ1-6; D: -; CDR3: CASSFKVAGNSPLHF; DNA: TGTGCCAGCAGCTTTAAGGTCGCAGGGAATTCACCCCTCCACTTT
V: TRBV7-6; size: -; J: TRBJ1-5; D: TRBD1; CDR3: CASSPNRGDSNQPQHF; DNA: TGTGCCAGCAGCCCTAACAGGGGAGATAGCAATCAGCCCCAGCATTTT
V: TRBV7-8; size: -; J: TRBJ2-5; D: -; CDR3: CASSTQTGLPGETQYF; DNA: TGTGCCAGCAGCACACAAACGGGACTCCCCGGAGAGACCCAGTACTTC
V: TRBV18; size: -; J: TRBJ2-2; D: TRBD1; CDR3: CASSPETGGELFF; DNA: TGTGCCAGCTCACCGGAGACAGGGGGGGAGCTGTTTTTT
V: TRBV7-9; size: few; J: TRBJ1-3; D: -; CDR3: CASSAGDGNTIYF; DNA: TGTGCCAGCAGCGCCGGGGATGGAAACACCATATATTTT
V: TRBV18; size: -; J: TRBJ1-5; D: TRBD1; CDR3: CASSLGTGGDQPQHF; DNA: TGTGCCAGCTCACTCGGGACAGGGGGCGATCAGCCCCAGCATTTT
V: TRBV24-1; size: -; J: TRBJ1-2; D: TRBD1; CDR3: CATSDSTTGEDGYTF; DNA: TGTGCCACCAGTGATTCCACGACAGGGGAGGATGGCTACACCTTC
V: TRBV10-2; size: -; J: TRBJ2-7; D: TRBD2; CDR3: CASSDPSGSSYEQYF; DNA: TGCGCCAGCAGTGATCCTAGCGGGAGCTCCTACGAGCAGTACTTC
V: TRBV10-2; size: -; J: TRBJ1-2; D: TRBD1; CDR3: CASSEATGVYGYTF; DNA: TGCGCCAGCAGTGAGGCGACAGGGGTCTATGGCTACACCTTC
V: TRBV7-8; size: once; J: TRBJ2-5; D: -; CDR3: CASSLAYRASSKETQYF; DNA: TGTGCCAGCAGCTTAGCGTACAGGGCTTCCTCAAAAGAGACCCAGTACTTC
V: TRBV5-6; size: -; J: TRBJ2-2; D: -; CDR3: CASSFNRALGELFF; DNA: TGTGCCAGCAGCTTCAACAGGGCATTAGGGGAGCTGTTTTTT
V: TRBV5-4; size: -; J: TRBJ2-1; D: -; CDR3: CASSSGRGRRYNEQFF; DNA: TGTGCCAGCAGCTCTGGCAGGGGAAGGCGCTACAATGAGCAGTTCTTC
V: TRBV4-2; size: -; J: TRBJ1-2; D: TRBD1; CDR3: CASSQDLGGGYTF; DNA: TGTGCCAGCAGCCAAGATCTAGGGGGCGGCTACACCTTC
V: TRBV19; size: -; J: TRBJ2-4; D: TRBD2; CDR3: CASSIGGGDGGAKNIQYF; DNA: TGTGCCAGTAGTATAGGGGGAGGGGATGGTGGGGCCAAAAACATTCAGTACTTC
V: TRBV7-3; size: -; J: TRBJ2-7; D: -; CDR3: CASSLRASQTYEQYF; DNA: TGTGCCAGCAGCTTAAGGGCCAGCCAAACCTACGAGCAGTACTTC
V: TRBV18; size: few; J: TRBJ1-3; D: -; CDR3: CASSPLGSFRDGSSGNTIYF; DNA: TGTGCCAGCTCACCACTCGGATCTTTCCGGGACGGGAGCTCTGGAAACACCATATATTTT
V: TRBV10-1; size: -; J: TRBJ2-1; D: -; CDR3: CASSEWQGRSNEQFF; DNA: TGCGCCAGCAGTGAGTGGCAGGGGCGGTCAAATGAGCAGTTCTTC
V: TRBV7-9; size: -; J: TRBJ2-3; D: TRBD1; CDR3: CASSRGGQLLPDTQYF; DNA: TGTGCCAGCAGTCGTGGGGGACAGCTTCTCCCAGATACGCAGTATTTT
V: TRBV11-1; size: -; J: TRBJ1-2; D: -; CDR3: CASSLQVDYGYTF; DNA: TGTGCCAGCAGCTTACAGGTTGACTATGGCTACACCTTC
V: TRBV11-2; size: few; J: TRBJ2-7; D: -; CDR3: CASSPGVTGYEQYF; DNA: TGTGCCAGCAGCCCCGGGGTAACGGGTTACGAGCAGTACTTC
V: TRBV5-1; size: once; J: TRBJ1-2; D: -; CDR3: CASSLLSSVADYTF; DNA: TGCGCCAGCAGCTTGTTGAGCTCGGTCGCCGACTACACCTTC
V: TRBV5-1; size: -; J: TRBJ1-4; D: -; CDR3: CASSLLQGNEKLFF; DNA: TGCGCCAGCAGCTTATTACAGGGTAATGAAAAACTGTTTTTT
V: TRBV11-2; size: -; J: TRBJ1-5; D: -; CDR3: CASSPQGRGQPQHF; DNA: TGTGCCAGCAGTCCCCAGGGGCGCGGTCAGCCCCAGCATTTT
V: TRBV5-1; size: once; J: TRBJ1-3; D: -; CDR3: CASSLTRGIGNTIYF; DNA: TGCGCCAGCAGCTTGACCAGGGGTATTGGAAACACCATATATTTT
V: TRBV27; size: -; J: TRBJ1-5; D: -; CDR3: CASRFWGQGSNQPQHF; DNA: TGTGCCAGCAGATTCTGGGGGCAGGGAAGCAATCAGCCCCAGCATTTT